This TCR beta chain was recovered during a study of blood T cell repertoires in COVID-19. Study as a whole: COVID-19 samples from acute and convalescent phases originated in the United States, Italy and Spain. Sources were T cells, B-cell-depleted T cells, or PBMCs; the material itself was cDNA or gDNA.

In the study's own analysis: Cell counts per sample came from amplifying reference gene primers. Sequenced by immunoSEQ multiplex PCR; TCRdb stores in-frame clones only, minus some. The D gene and trimming were derived from the DNA, and the V and J assignments and clone size from that table. The data contain 270,000 or so clones, 83% of them singletons. Trimming cost V 0 bases and J 3 bases, with 12 bases left between them. Germline V gene data show CDR1 as MNHEY and CDR2 as SVGEGT. There are 16 residues in the CDR3. Input material: peripheral blood. This rearrangement joins TRBV6-2 or TRBV6-3 to TRBJ2-4; tentatively, D is TRBD2 (5 bases). This receptor was taken from a woman between 45 and 65 years old who had recovered from COVID-19. The CDR3 bases are TGTGCCAGCAGTTACTCCGAGGGTGAGGACAAAAACATTCAGTACTTC. Amino acid sequence: CASSYSEGEDKNIQYF.